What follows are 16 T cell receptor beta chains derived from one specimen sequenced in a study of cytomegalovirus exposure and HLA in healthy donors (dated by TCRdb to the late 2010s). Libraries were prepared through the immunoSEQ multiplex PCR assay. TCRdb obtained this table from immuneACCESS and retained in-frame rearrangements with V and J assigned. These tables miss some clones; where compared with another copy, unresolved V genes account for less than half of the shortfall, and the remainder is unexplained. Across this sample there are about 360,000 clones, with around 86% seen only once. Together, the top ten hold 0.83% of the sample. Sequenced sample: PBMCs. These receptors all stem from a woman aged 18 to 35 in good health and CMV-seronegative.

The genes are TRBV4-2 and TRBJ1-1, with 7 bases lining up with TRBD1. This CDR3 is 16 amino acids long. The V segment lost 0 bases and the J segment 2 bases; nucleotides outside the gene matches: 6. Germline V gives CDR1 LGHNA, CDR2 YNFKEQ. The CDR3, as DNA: TGTGCCAGCAGCCAAGAACCCGGGACAGCCAACACTGAAGCTTTCTTT. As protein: CASSQEPGTANTEAFF.

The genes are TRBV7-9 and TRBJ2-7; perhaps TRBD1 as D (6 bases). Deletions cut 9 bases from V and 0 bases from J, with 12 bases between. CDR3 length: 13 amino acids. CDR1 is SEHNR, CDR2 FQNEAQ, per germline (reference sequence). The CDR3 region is CASIDRYSYEQYF. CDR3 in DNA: TGTGCCAGTATCGACAGGTACTCCTACGAGCAGTACTTC.

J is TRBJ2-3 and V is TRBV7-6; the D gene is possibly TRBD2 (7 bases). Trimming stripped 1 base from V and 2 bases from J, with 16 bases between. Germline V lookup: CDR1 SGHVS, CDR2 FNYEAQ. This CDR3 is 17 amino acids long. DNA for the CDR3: TGTGCCAGCAGCTTAGGGGGGGCGGGGGCCCTCACAGATACGCAGTATTTT. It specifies CASSLGGAGALTDTQYF.

The CDR3 loop is CASSETGASYEQYF. The CDR3 DNA is TGTGCCAGCAGTGAGACAGGGGCTTCCTACGAGCAGTACTTC. The gene calls are TRBV2 and TRBJ2-7, with 8 bases identical to TRBD1. Unmatched junction bases numbered 2, after V lost 3 bases and J lost 1 base. The CDR3 extends over 14 amino acids. CDR1 SNHLY and CDR2 FYNNEI come from the germline V gene. Variable domain in full (rest from reference TRBV2 and TRBJ2-7): EPEVTQTPSHQVTQMGQEVILRCVPISNHLYFYWYRQILGQKVEFLVSFYNNEISEKSEIFDDQFSVERPDGSNFTLKIRSTKLEDSAMYFCASSETGASYEQYFGPGTRLTVT.

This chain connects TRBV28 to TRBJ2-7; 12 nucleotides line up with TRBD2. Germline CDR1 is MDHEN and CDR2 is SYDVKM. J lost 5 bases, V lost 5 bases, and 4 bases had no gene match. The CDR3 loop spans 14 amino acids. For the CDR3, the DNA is TGTGCCAGCAGTGGGCTAGCGGGAGGGAACGAGCAGTACTTC. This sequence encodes CASSGLAGGNEQYF.

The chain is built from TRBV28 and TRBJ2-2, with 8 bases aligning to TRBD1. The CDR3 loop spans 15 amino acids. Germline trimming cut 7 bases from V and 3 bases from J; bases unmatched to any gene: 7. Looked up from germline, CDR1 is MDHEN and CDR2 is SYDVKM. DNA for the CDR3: TGTGCCAGCAACAGGGGGACACTTTACACCGGGGAGCTGTTTTTT. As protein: CASNRGTLYTGELFF. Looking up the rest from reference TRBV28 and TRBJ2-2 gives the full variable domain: DVKVTQSSRYLVKRTGEKVFLECVQDMDHENMFWYRQDPGLGLRLIYFSYDVKMKEKGDIPEGYSVSREKKERFSLILESASTNQTSMYLCASNRGTLYTGELFFGEGSRLTVL.

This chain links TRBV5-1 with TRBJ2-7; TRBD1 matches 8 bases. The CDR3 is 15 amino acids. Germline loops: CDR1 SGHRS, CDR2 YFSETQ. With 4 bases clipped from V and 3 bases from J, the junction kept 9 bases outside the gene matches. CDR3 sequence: CASSPTGGTLYEQYF. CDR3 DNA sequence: TGCGCCAGCAGCCCTACAGGGGGAACCCTCTACGAGCAGTACTTC.

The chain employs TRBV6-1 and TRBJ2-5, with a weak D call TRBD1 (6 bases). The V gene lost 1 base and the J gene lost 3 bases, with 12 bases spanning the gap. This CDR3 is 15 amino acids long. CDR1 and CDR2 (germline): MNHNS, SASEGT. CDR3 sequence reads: CASSEGQGQEETQYF. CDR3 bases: TGTGCCAGCAGTGAAGGGCAGGGGCAAGAAGAGACCCAGTACTTC.

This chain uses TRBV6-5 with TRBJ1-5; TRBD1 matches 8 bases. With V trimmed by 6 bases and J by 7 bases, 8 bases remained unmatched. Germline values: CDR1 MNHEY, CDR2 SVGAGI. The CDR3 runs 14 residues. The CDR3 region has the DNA TGTGCCAGCAGCTCCAGACAGGGGAGGCAGCCCCAGCATTTT. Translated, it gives CASSSRQGRQPQHF.

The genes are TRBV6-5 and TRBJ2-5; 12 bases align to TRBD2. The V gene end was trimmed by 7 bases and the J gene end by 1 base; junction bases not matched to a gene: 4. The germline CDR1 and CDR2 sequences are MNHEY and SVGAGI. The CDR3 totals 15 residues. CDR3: CASTRTSGTQETQYF. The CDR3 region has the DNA TGTGCCAGCACTCGGACTAGCGGGACCCAAGAGACCCAGTACTTC.

CDR3 DNA sequence: TGTGCCAGCAGCCCGGGACAGGGCGAGCAGTACTTC. Translated: CASSPGQGEQYF. The chain uses TRBV7-9 and TRBJ2-7; 9 bases line up with TRBD1. V was pared by 5 bases and J by 6 bases, with 2 bases of the junction left unmatched. The CDR3 spans 12 residues. Germline loops: CDR1 SEHNR, CDR2 FQNEAQ (reference sequence).

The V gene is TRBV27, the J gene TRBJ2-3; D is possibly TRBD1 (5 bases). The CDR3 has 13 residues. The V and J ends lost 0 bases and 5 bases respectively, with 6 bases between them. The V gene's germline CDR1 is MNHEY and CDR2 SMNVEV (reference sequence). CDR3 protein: CASSLSGVDTQYF. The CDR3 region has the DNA TGTGCCAGCAGTTTATCAGGGGTAGATACGCAGTATTTT.

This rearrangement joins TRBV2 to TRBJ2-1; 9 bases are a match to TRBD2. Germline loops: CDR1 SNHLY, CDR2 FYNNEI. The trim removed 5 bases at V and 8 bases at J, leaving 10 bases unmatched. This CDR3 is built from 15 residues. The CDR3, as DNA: TGTGCCAGCAGTACCTCGGCGGGAGGGTTTGATGAGCAGTTCTTC. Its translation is CASSTSAGGFDEQFF. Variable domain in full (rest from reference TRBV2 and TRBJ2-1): EPEVTQTPSHQVTQMGQEVILRCVPISNHLYFYWYRQILGQKVEFLVSFYNNEISEKSEIFDDQFSVERPDGSNFTLKIRSTKLEDSAMYFCASSTSAGGFDEQFFGPGTRLTVL.

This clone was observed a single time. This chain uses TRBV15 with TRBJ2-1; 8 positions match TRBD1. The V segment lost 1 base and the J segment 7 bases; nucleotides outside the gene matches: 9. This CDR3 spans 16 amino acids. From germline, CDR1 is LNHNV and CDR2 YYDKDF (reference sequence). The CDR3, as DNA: TGTGCCACCAGCAGAGTCCCAGGGGGCCTGAGGAATGAGCAGTTCTTC. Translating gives CATSRVPGGLRNEQFF.

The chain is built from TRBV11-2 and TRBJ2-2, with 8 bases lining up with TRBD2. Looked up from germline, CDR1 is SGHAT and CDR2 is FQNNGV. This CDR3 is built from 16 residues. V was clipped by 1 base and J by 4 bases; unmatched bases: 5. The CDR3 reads CASSLAGGPFTGELFF. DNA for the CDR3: TGTGCCAGCAGCTTAGCGGGGGGGCCTTTCACCGGGGAGCTGTTTTTT.

The CDR3 bases are TGTGCCAGCTGGCAGGCCCCCCTTGAAGCTTTCTTT. Its protein product is CASWQAPLEAFF. This chain joins TRBV27 and TRBJ1-1; D remains ambiguous. Germline V lookup: CDR1 MNHEY, CDR2 SMNVEV (reference sequence). V was pared by 8 bases and J by 7 bases, with 14 bases between. The length of the CDR3 is 12 residues.